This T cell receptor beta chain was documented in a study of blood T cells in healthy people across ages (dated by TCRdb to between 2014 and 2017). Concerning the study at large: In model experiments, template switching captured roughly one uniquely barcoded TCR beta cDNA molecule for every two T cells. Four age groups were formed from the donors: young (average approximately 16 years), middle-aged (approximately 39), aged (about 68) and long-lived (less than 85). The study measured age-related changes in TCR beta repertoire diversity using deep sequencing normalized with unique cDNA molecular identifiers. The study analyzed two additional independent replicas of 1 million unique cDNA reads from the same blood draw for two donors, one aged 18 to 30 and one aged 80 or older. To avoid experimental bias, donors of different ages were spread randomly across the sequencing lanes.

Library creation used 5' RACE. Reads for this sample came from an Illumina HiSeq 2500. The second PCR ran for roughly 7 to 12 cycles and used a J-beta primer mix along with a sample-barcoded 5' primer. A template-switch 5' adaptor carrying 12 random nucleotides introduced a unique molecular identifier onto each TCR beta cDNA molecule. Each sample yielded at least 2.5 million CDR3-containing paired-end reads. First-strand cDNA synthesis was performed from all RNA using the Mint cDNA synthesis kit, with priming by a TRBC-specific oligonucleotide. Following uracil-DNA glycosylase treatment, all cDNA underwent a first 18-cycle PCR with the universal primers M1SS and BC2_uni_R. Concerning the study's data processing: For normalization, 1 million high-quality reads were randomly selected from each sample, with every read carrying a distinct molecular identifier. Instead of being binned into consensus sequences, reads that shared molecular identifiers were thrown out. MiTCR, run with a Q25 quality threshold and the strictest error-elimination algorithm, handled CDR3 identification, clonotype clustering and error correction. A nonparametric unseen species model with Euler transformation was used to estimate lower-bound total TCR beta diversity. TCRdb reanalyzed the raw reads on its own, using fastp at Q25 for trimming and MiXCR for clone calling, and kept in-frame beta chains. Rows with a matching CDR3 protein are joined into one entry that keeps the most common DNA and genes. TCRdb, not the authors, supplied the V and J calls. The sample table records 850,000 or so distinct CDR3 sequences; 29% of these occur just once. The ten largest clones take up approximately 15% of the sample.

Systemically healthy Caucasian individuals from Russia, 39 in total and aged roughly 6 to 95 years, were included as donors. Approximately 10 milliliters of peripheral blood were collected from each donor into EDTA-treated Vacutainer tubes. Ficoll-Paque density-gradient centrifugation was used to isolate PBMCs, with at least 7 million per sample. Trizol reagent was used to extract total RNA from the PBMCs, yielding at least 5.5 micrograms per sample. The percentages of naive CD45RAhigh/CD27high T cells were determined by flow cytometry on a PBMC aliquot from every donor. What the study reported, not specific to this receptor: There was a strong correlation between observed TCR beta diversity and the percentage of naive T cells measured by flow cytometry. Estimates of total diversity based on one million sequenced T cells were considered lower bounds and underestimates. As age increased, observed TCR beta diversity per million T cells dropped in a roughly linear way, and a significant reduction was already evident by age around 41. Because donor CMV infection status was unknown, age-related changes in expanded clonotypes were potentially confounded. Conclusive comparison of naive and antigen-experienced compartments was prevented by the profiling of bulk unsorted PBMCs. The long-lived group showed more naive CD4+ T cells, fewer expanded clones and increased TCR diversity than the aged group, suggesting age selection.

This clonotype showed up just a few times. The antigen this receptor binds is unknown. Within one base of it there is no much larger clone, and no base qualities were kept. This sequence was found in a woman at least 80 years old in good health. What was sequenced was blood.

The DNA sequence is TGCGCCAGCAGCCAAGATAGGCAGACTAATGAAAAACTGTTTTTT. Translated, this gives CASSQDRQTNEKLFF. The chain couples TRBV4-3 to TRBJ1-4, with the identity of the D gene unclear. V is cut by 0 bases and J by 2 bases, and the space between the germline ends is 7 bases. CDR1 and CDR2 are read off the germline V gene as LGHNA and YSLEER. From the cysteine through the phenylalanine, the CDR3 covers 15 amino acids. Of all the DNA, just the CDR3 is kept, 45 bases in frame from base 1.